The 32 T cell receptor beta chains presented below share a single source sample, sequenced in a study of OX40 agonist ivuxolimab in advanced cancers. TCRdb keeps only in-frame clones here, not all; method: immunoSEQ multiplex PCR. This sample has 58,000 or so clones, with less than 90% found just once. The sample in question was CD4+ or CD8+ T cells sorted from blood, obtained in a trial of the OX40 agonist ivuxolimab. The receptors here all came from an adult with an advanced solid tumor such as melanoma, head and neck, liver or kidney cancer.

The chain couples TRBV25-1 to TRBJ2-7, with TRBD1 identical over 12 bases. Per the germline V gene, CDR1 is MGHDK and CDR2 is SYGVNS. Losses at the gene ends were 6 bases for V and 5 bases for J; bases not matched to a gene: 8. This CDR3 contains 15 residues. CDR3 residues: CASSRGQGASDEQYF. CDR3 nucleotides: TGTGCCAGCAGCCGGGGACAGGGGGCATCTGACGAGCAGTACTTC.

Points on this clone: Other DNA sequences in the same sample also yield this CDR3. V gene TRBV7-2 combines with J gene TRBJ1-6, with TRBD1 identical over 10 bases. Looked up from germline, CDR1 is SGHTA and CDR2 is FQGNSA. V was clipped by 3 bases and J by 10 bases; unmatched bases: 3. This CDR3 has 14 amino acids. CDR3: CASSLDRGNSPLHF. The CDR3 coding sequence is TGTGCCAGCAGCTTGGACAGGGGGAACTCACCCCTCCACTTT.

The CDR3 here is CASSLAANTEAFF. Here the CDR3 DNA reads TGTGCCAGCAGCTTGGCCGCGAACACTGAAGCTTTCTTT. This sequence joins TRBV7-3 and TRBJ1-1; D gene ambiguous. The germline gives CDR1 SGHTA, CDR2 FQGTGA. This CDR3 spans 13 amino acids. The germline V and J ends were trimmed by 3 bases and 1 base, with 6 bases remaining between them.

The chain carries TRBV5-1 and TRBJ2-2; 8 bases align to TRBD2. CDR1 and CDR2 (germline): SGHRS, YFSETQ. J was trimmed by 1 base and V by 5 bases; bases with no gene match: 7. The CDR3 extends over 16 amino acids. CDR3 nucleotide sequence: TGCGCCAGCAGTCTTACAGCGGGGGTGAACACCGGGGAGCTGTTTTTT. This gives the protein CASSLTAGVNTGELFF.

The chain combines TRBV4-1 with TRBJ1-4, with TRBD1 matching over 7 bases. CDR1 and CDR2 (germline): MGHRA, YSYEKL. V gave up 1 base and J gave up 7 bases; unmatched junction bases: 3. This CDR3 spans 14 amino acids. The CDR3 DNA sequence: TGCGCCAGCAGCCAAGGACAGGGCTTTGAAAAACTGTTTTTT. This encodes CASSQGQGFEKLFF.

J is TRBJ2-2 and V is TRBV7-8; the match to TRBD1 covers 10 bases. Germline V gene sequence: CDR1 SGHVS, CDR2 FQNEAQ. Losses at the gene ends were 1 base for V and 6 bases for J; bases not matched to a gene: 5. CDR3 length: 16 amino acids. The CDR3 protein is CASSLEGTGVSGELFF. DNA of the CDR3: TGTGCCAGCAGCTTAGAGGGGACAGGGGTTTCCGGGGAGCTGTTTTTT.

This chain links TRBV19 with TRBJ2-7, with 7 bases lining up with TRBD1. J gave up 7 bases and V 4 bases, and 10 bases lay outside the gene matches. From germline, CDR1 is LNHDA and CDR2 SQIVND (reference sequence). The CDR3 spans 14 residues. DNA for the CDR3: TGTGCCAGTAGTACCACGACAGGGTCGAGTGAGCAGTACTTC. Amino acids: CASSTTTGSSEQYF.

Points on this clone: The junction departs from germline at one end; a sequencing error may be responsible. J is TRBJ1-3 and V is TRBV10-3, with no clear D. The CDR3 runs 14 residues. From germline, CDR1 is ENHRY and CDR2 SYGVKD. The CDR3 is CAISGSSSGNTIYF. DNA for the CDR3: TGTGCCATAAGTGGGAGCTCCTCTGGAAACACCATATATTTT.

This clone was seen a handful of times. The chain is built from TRBV5-1 and TRBJ1-1, with unresolved D. The CDR3 extends over 13 amino acids. Germline values: CDR1 SGHRS, CDR2 YFSETQ. V was pared by 0 bases and J by 3 bases, with 6 bases between. CDR3 in amino acids: CASSLDGHTEAFF. The CDR3 DNA is TGCGCCAGCAGCTTGGATGGGCACACTGAAGCTTTCTTT.

This clone showed up just once. CDR3 nucleotide sequence: TGTGCCATTCAAGGACAGGGGGGTTTCTATGGCTACACCTTC. This translates into CAIQGQGGFYGYTF. V usage is TRBV10-3 and J usage is TRBJ1-2; 10 positions match TRBD1. J lost 4 bases, V lost 9 bases, and 8 bases had no gene match. Per germline, CDR1 ENHRY and CDR2 SYGVKD. There are 14 residues in the CDR3.

This chain joins TRBV6-1 and TRBJ2-3; 11 bases fit TRBD2. Germline CDR1 and CDR2: MNHNS and SASEGT. CDR3 size: 15 residues. V shed 6 bases and J 0 bases; nucleotides not matched to a gene: 2. The CDR3 sequence is CASRGLAVSTDTQYF. The CDR3 coding sequence is TGTGCCAGCAGGGGACTAGCGGTTAGCACAGATACGCAGTATTTT.

The chain joins TRBV4-1 to TRBJ2-5, with D tentatively TRBD2 (6 bases). Per the germline V gene, CDR1 is MGHRA and CDR2 is YSYEKL. The length of the CDR3 is 16 residues. V dropped 1 base and J dropped 5 bases, with 17 bases sitting between them. The CDR3 sequence: CASSQGESGGGETQYF. The CDR3 DNA follows: TGCGCCAGCAGCCAAGGGGAATCCGGGGGTGGGGAGACCCAGTACTTC.

This clone was picked up one time. The gene calls are TRBV28 and TRBJ1-5; the match to TRBD1 covers 7 bases. V lost 6 bases to trimming and J lost 3 bases; unmatched junction nucleotides: 8. Germline V gives CDR1 MDHEN, CDR2 SYDVKM. The CDR3 is 15 amino acids. The CDR3 sequence: CASSAPGGPNQPQHF. The CDR3 DNA reads as TGTGCCAGCAGCGCCCCAGGGGGTCCCAATCAGCCCCAGCATTTT.

V is TRBV6-5 and J is TRBJ2-3, with TRBD2 identical over 8 bases. CDR1 is MNHEY and CDR2 is SVGAGI in the germline V gene. Trimming took 6 bases from V and 3 from J; bases not matched to a gene: 8. The CDR3 loop spans 15 amino acids. CDR3 sequence: CASRVAGGGTDTQYF. The CDR3 nucleotides read TGTGCCAGCAGGGTGGCCGGGGGGGGGACAGATACGCAGTATTTT.

V and J are TRBV6-5 and TRBJ2-7; tentative D call: TRBD2 (7 bases). The germline V and J ends were trimmed by 5 bases and 4 bases, with 15 bases remaining between them. Looked up from germline, CDR1 is MNHEY and CDR2 is SVGAGI. The CDR3 length is 14 residues. CDR3 residues: CASSGRGNEYEQYF. The CDR3 nucleotides read TGTGCCAGCAGTGGGAGGGGGAACGAGTACGAGCAGTACTTC.

The chain joins TRBV6-6 to TRBJ2-2; no clear D gene. Looked up from germline, CDR1 is MNHNY and CDR2 is SVGAGI (reference sequence). The CDR3 is made up of 11 amino acids. Trimming removed 8 bases at V and 7 bases at J, with 8 bases between. The CDR3 nucleotides read TGTGCCAGCCAGTGGGTCGGGGAGCTGTTTTTT. Translating it yields CASQWVGELFF.

V usage is TRBV5-4 and J usage is TRBJ2-2, with 9 nucleotides matching TRBD1. Germline lookup yields CDR1 SGHNT and CDR2 YYREEE (reference sequence). V was pared by 3 bases and J by 5 bases, with 5 bases of the junction left unmatched. The CDR3 is made up of 15 amino acids. CDR3 sequence (DNA): TGTGCCAGCAGCTCGGGACAGGGTCTTACCGGGGAGCTGTTTTTT. It encodes CASSSGQGLTGELFF.

The rearrangement uses TRBV28 and TRBJ2-2; maybe TRBD1 (6 bases). Germline V gene sequence: CDR1 MDHEN, CDR2 SYDVKM. The CDR3 is made up of 15 amino acids. Trimming cost V 7 bases and J 4 bases, with 16 bases left between them. CDR3 coding DNA: TGTGCCAGCATCCTTGGACAGCGGTTCACCGGGGAGCTGTTTTTT. This gives the protein CASILGQRFTGELFF. Full variable domain (rest looked up from reference TRBV28 and TRBJ2-2): DVKVTQSSRYLVKRTGEKVFLECVQDMDHENMFWYRQDPGLGLRLIYFSYDVKMKEKGDIPEGYSVSREKKERFSLILESASTNQTSMYLCASILGQRFTGELFFGEGSRLTVL.

This clone was detected only a few times. V is TRBV6-4 and J is TRBJ1-1, with TRBD1 matching 7 bases. Germline lookup yields CDR1 MRHNA and CDR2 SNTAGT. V dropped 2 bases and J dropped 4; count of bases not matched to a gene: 4. The CDR3 loop spans 14 amino acids. The CDR3 protein is CASSDSNRGTEAFF. For the CDR3, the DNA is TGTGCCAGCAGTGACAGTAACAGGGGCACTGAAGCTTTCTTT.

This rearrangement joins TRBV2 to TRBJ1-2; weak D call: TRBD1 (6 bases). The V and J ends lost 2 bases and 3 bases respectively, with 10 bases between them. Per the germline V gene, CDR1 is SNHLY and CDR2 is FYNNEI. The CDR3 covers 14 residues. DNA of the CDR3: TGTGCCAGCAGTGAACAGGGGAGCGACTATGGCTACACCTTC. Encoded protein: CASSEQGSDYGYTF.

CDR3 nucleotides: TGTGCCAGCAGAGCGTCTGGAAACACCATATATTTT. Translated, it gives CASRASGNTIYF. V and J are TRBV6-5 and TRBJ1-3; D is undetermined. Germline assignment: CDR1 MNHEY and CDR2 SVGAGI. This CDR3 is built from 12 residues. V lost 6 bases and J lost 1, with 4 bases in between.

This rearrangement joins TRBV5-6 to TRBJ2-2; D remains unclear. The germline CDR1 and CDR2 sequences are SGHDT and YYEEEE. CDR3 length: 16 amino acids. V dropped 4 bases and J dropped 0 bases, with 13 bases sitting between them. DNA for the CDR3: TGTGCCAGCAGCCGAATAGTGAGCGCGAACACCGGGGAGCTGTTTTTT. Its protein is CASSRIVSANTGELFF.

The chain combines TRBV2 with TRBJ1-1, with 12 nucleotides matching TRBD1. CDR3 length equals 14 residues. V was pared by 10 bases and J by 5 bases, with 8 bases of the junction left unmatched. CDR1 SNHLY and CDR2 FYNNEI come from the germline V gene. In DNA form, the CDR3 reads TGTGCCACCACCGGGGACAGGGGGCGAACTGAAGCTTTCTTT. Protein sequence: CATTGDRGRTEAFF. Based on the CDR3 plus reference TRBV2 and TRBJ1-1, the full variable domain is EPEVTQTPSHQVTQMGQEVILRCVPISNHLYFYWYRQILGQKVEFLVSFYNNEISEKSEIFDDQFSVERPDGSNFTLKIRSTKLEDSAMYFCATTGDRGRTEAFFGQGTRLTVV.

The DNA for the CDR3 is TGTGCCAGCAGCTCCCCCAAAACAGGGGCCCGGGGCACTGAAGCTTTCTTT. It codes for CASSSPKTGARGTEAFF. V is TRBV5-4 and J is TRBJ1-1; 7 bases fit TRBD1. Looked up from germline, CDR1 is SGHNT and CDR2 is YYREEE (reference sequence). The CDR3 runs 17 residues. With V trimmed by 3 bases and J by 4 bases, 15 bases remained unmatched.

In this sample, this clone turned up once. The chain is built from TRBV6-6 and TRBJ2-2; TRBD1 matches at 8 bases. Germline lookup yields CDR1 MNHNY and CDR2 SVGAGI (reference sequence). J was trimmed by 5 bases and V by 7 bases; bases with no gene match: 6. This CDR3 has 14 residues. In nucleotides, the CDR3 is TGTGCCAGCAAACCGGGACAGGCTACCGGGGAGCTGTTTTTT. Its protein is CASKPGQATGELFF.

V usage is TRBV28 and J usage is TRBJ2-5, with D unclear. The CDR3 runs 13 residues. Between the trimmed V and J ends, which lost 3 bases and 5 bases, there was a span of 10 bases. Germline CDR1 is MDHEN and CDR2 is SYDVKM. CDR3 DNA: TGTGCCAGCAGTTTTTCGTTGGGGGAGACCCAGTACTTC. Amino acid sequence: CASSFSLGETQYF.

CDR3 protein: CASSPGTTYEQYF. CDR3 nucleotides: TGCGCCAGCAGCCCCGGGACTACCTACGAGCAGTACTTC. The gene calls are TRBV4-1 and TRBJ2-7; 7 positions match TRBD2. Per the germline V gene, CDR1 is MGHRA and CDR2 is YSYEKL. J gave up 2 bases and V 4 bases, and 2 bases lay outside the gene matches. The CDR3 is 13 residues long.

The chain couples TRBV7-2 to TRBJ2-7, with D possibly being TRBD2 (7 bases). The CDR3 is 15 amino acids. V was cut by 4 bases and J by 2 bases, with 15 bases left in between. The V gene's germline CDR1 is SGHTA and CDR2 FQGNSA. In nucleotides, the CDR3 is TGTGCCAGCAGCTCCTGGGCGGGGGCGACCTACGAGCAGTACTTC. Its translation: CASSSWAGATYEQYF.

About this clone: One end of the junction varies from germline; a read error may be responsible. The chain recombines TRBV7-7 with TRBJ2-3, with TRBD2 matching 12 bases. The CDR3 has 16 amino acids. In germline, CDR1 is SSHAT, CDR2 FNYEAQ (reference sequence). CDR3 nucleotide sequence: TGTGCTAGCAGCCCCGGACTAGCGGGGCGGACAGATACGCAGTATTTT. Translation gives CASSPGLAGRTDTQYF. Complete variable domain (other parts from reference TRBV7-7 and TRBJ2-3): GAGVSQSPRYKVTKRGQDVTLRCDPISSHATLYWYQQALGQGPEFLTYFNYEAQPDKSGLPSDRFSAERPEGSISTLTIQRTEQRDSAMYRCASSPGLAGRTDTQYFGPGTRLTVL.

V usage is TRBV6-5 and J usage is TRBJ2-2; D is unresolved. CDR1 is MNHEY and CDR2 is SVGAGI in the germline V gene. V lost 6 bases, J lost 1 base, and 6 bases lay in between. The CDR3 loop spans 13 amino acids. For the CDR3, the DNA is TGTGCCAGCAGCCGACAGAACACCGGGGAGCTGTTTTTT. The encoded protein is CASSRQNTGELFF.

The V call is TRBV30, the J call TRBJ1-4; the D gene is possibly TRBD1 (6 bases). V lost 1 base to trimming and J lost 4 bases, with 7 bases between them. From germline, CDR1 is GTSNPN and CDR2 SVGIG (reference sequence). The CDR3 sequence is 13 residues long. CDR3 in amino acids: CAWSDRDNEKLFF. Written as DNA, the CDR3 is TGTGCCTGGAGTGACAGGGATAATGAAAAACTGTTTTTT. Looking up the rest from reference TRBV30 and TRBJ1-4 gives the full variable domain: SQTIHQWPATLVQPVGSPLSLECTVEGTSNPNLYWYRQAAGRGLQLLFYSVGIGQISSEVPQNLSASRPQDRQFILSSKKLLLSDSGFYLCAWSDRDNEKLFFGSGTQLSVL.

The chain carries TRBV11-2 and TRBJ2-2; D call uncertain. V lost 1 base, J lost 1 base, and 4 bases lay in between. CDR1 and CDR2 from the germline V gene are SGHAT and FQNNGV. The CDR3 runs to 14 residues. The CDR3 DNA reads as TGTGCCAGCAGCTTAGGGGGGAACACCGGGGAGCTGTTTTTT. Amino acid sequence: CASSLGGNTGELFF.